This T cell receptor beta chain was sequenced in a study of blood T cell repertoires in COVID-19. Looking at the study overall: Collection of acute and convalescent COVID-19 samples took place in the United States, Italy and Spain.

V lost 4 bases and J lost 3, with 9 bases in between. CDR1 is LGHDT and CDR2 is YNNKEL in the germline V gene (reference sequence). The length of the CDR3 is 14 residues. The study drew participants aged about 18 to 89 years from 20 to 30 US areas. Cohort 3 recovered donors had two negative PCRs, clearance, or symptom resolution. TCRdb's copy holds only in-frame clones and misses some; the assay was immunoSEQ multiplex PCR. The table records around 300,000 clones, about 90% of them present only once. The origin of this receptor is an older woman who had recovered from COVID-19. The V call is TRBV3-1 (or the pseudogene TRBV3-2), the J call TRBJ1-4, with D tentatively TRBD1 (6 bases). Sequencing input: PBMCs or T cells enriched from blood (not recorded which). The CDR3 protein is CASSRQAANEKLFF. The CDR3, as DNA: TGTGCCAGCAGCCGACAGGCGGCTAATGAAAAACTGTTTTTT.